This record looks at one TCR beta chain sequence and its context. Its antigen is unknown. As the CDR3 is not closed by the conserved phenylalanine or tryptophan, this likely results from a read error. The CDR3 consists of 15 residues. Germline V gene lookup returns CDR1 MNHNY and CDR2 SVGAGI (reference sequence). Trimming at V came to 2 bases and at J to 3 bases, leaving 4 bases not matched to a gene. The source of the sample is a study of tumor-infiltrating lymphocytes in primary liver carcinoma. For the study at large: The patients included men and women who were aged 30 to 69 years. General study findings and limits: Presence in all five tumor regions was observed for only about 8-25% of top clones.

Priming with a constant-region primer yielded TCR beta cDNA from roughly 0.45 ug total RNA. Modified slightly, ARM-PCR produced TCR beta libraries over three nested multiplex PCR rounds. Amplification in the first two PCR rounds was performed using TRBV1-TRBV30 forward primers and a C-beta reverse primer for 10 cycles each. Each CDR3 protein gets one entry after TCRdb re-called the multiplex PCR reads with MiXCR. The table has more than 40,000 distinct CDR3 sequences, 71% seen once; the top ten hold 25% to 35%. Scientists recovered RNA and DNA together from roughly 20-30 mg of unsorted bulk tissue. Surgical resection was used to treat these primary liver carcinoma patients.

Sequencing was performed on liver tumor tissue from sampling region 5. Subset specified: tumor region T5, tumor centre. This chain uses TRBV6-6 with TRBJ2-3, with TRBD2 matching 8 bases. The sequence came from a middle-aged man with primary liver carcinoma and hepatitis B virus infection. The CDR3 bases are TGTGCCAGCAGTTACAGCGGGAGCGGGACAGATACGCAGTATGTT. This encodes CASSYSGSGTDTQYV.